This entry is about one T cell receptor beta chain. Its matching antigen is unknown. The data were produced by immunoSEQ multiplex PCR, yet TCRdb's version contains in-frame clones alone and is incomplete. The table has roughly 40,000 clones, around 84% seen once. This entry is derived from a study of STAT5B mutations in CD4+ large granular lymphocyte leukemia. Regarding the study as a whole: CD4-sorted patient repertoires seemed more clonal than healthy CD4+ repertoires. Higher CD4+ than CD8+ T-LGLL clonality might reflect small sample size. Approximately 25% of private leukemic clonotypes occurred rarely in other patients' non-leukemic repertoires.

This sequence was found in a human donor in good health. The source material was CD4+ T cells from blood buffy coats.

CDR3 amino acids: CASSFQGNYGYTF. The CDR3 nucleotides are TGTGCCAGCAGTTTTCAGGGTAACTATGGCTACACCTTC. The chain couples TRBV5-4 to TRBJ1-2; tentatively, D is TRBD1 (5 bases). V gave up 5 bases and J gave up 1 base, with 9 bases separating them. Germline CDR1 is SGHNT and CDR2 is YYREEE (reference sequence). The CDR3 is made up of 13 amino acids.